Below are 22 T cell receptor beta chains sequenced from a single sample in a study of regulatory T cells in long-lasting Graves disease. Time point reported: newly diagnosed GD, antithyroid drugs for less than 3 months. PBMCs provided the RNA from which the TCR library was made. iRepertoire HTBI primers and Arm-PCR of CDR3 regions built TCR beta libraries. Using its own MiXCR run on the multiplex PCR reads, TCRdb lists one record per CDR3 protein. The data hold 450,000 to 650,000 distinct CDR3 sequences, with about 16% observed a single time. These data also formed part of another study, on T cells in Graves' hyperthyroidism and ophthalmopathy.

The material was peripheral blood mononuclear cells (PBMCs), obtained at new diagnosis, from a patient treated with antithyroid drugs. The receptors originated from a woman aged 35-60 years with Graves disease.

This clonotype has at least ten counts. The rearrangement uses TRBV7-3 and TRBJ1-1; 9 nucleotides align to TRBD1. The CDR3 has 14 residues. J gave up 6 bases and V 4 bases, and 6 bases lay outside the gene matches. The germline V gene encodes CDR1 SGHTA and CDR2 FQGTGA. The CDR3 protein is CASSSGQGGAEAFF. CDR3 bases: TGTGCCAGCAGCTCGGGACAGGGAGGCGCTGAAGCTTTCTTT.

This clonotype was observed at least ten times. This chain links TRBV7-6 with TRBJ2-7; 14 bases match TRBD2. CDR1 SGHVS and CDR2 FNYEAQ come from the germline V gene. The CDR3 is 16 residues long. The junction had 4 bases not matched to a gene; V was cut back by 6 bases and J by 0 bases. DNA of the CDR3: TGTGCCAGCAGTCTGACTAGCGGGGGGGCCTCCTACGAGCAGTACTTC. Translated: CASSLTSGGASYEQYF.

This clonotype was picked up many times. The V and J genes are TRBV30 and TRBJ1-2; TRBD1 is a possible D gene (5 bases). The CDR3 length is 15 residues. Between the trimmed V and J ends, which lost 1 base and 3 bases, there was a span of 15 bases. CDR1 and CDR2 (germline): GTSNPN, SVGIG (reference sequence). For the CDR3, the DNA is TGTGCCTGGAGTGCCCCGGGACGGATAGACTATGGCTACACCTTC. It encodes CAWSAPGRIDYGYTF. The full variable domain, completed using reference TRBV30 and TRBJ1-2, is SQTIHQWPATLVQPVGSPLSLECTVEGTSNPNLYWYRQAAGRGLQLLFYSVGIGQISSEVPQNLSASRPQDRQFILSSKKLLLSDSGFYLCAWSAPGRIDYGYTFGSGTRLTVV.

This clonotype was counted between two and nine times. The CDR3, as DNA: TGTGCCAGCGGGCCAGGGGATAACACCATATATTTT. Translated: CASGPGDNTIYF. The chain joins TRBV19 to TRBJ1-3, with D tentatively TRBD1 (6 bases). CDR3 length: 12 amino acids. Germline lookup yields CDR1 LNHDA and CDR2 SQIVND (reference sequence). Trimming took off 9 bases at V and 7 bases at J, with 13 bases between the two ends.

To note about this clonotype: Compared with germline, one end of the junction differs, possibly owing to a read error. The J gene is TRBJ1-3, the V gene TRBV7-9; D not resolved. Germline CDR1 reads SEHNR; CDR2 reads FQNEAQ (reference sequence). This CDR3 has 16 residues. This CDR3 is CTSNLLDGDSGNTIYF. CDR3 sequence (DNA): TGTACCAGCAACTTACTGGATGGGGACTCTGGAAACACCATATATTTT.

V is TRBV12-3 or TRBV12-4 and J is TRBJ2-1; D possibly uses TRBD1 or TRBD2 (5 bases each). CDR3 length: 16 amino acids. V lost 8 bases and J lost 0, with 17 bases in between. The CDR3 bases are TGTGCCAGCTCACCACCAGTGGGACCCTCCTACAATGAGCAGTTCTTC. This gives the protein CASSPPVGPSYNEQFF.

Ten or more counts support this clonotype. The chain links TRBV12-3 or TRBV12-4 to TRBJ1-2; D perhaps matches TRBD1 (5 bases). Trimming cost V 7 bases and J 8 bases, with 23 bases left between them. This CDR3 has 15 amino acids. This chain's CDR3 is CASNGWGVGIGGYTF. The CDR3 DNA sequence: TGTGCCAGCAACGGATGGGGGGTGGGAATCGGGGGCTACACCTTC.

The sample holds a few counts of this clonotype. The chain combines TRBV27 with TRBJ2-7; TRBD1 matches at 8 bases. The CDR3 extends over 16 amino acids. Trimming removed 6 bases from V and 3 bases from J; junction bases left unmatched: 13. The germline V gene has CDR1 MNHEY and CDR2 SMNVEV (reference sequence). The CDR3, as DNA: TGTGCCAGCAGCTCCAGGGTCGGACAGGGAGTCTACGAGCAGTACTTC. Protein sequence: CASSSRVGQGVYEQYF.

This clonotype appeared many times. The chain recombines TRBV20-1 with TRBJ1-5, with a possible D match to TRBD1 (5 bases). The CDR3 covers 14 residues. V was clipped by 2 bases and J by 1 base, with 9 bases between them. The germline V gene has CDR1 DFQATT and CDR2 SNEGSKA (reference sequence). The CDR3 bases are TGCAGTGCTAGAACTCCAGGGAGCAATCAGCCCCAGCATTTT. It codes for CSARTPGSNQPQHF.

The gene calls are TRBV5-6 and TRBJ2-3; 8 bases align to TRBD2. Germline CDR1 is SGHDT and CDR2 is YYEEEE. This CDR3 region has 15 residues. V gave up 2 bases and J gave up 6 bases; unmatched junction bases: 8. The CDR3 loop is CASSLRGLGADTQYF. The CDR3 DNA follows: TGTGCCAGCAGCTTACGGGGACTAGGGGCCGATACGCAGTATTTT.

This clonotype has ten or more counts. The J gene is TRBJ1-5, the V gene TRBV12-3 or TRBV12-4; 8 nucleotides match TRBD1. The CDR3 has 13 residues. V lost 5 bases to trimming and J lost 7 bases; unmatched junction nucleotides: 4. CDR3 nucleotide sequence: TGTGCCAGCAGTGCAACAGGGGGACAGCCCCAGCATTTT. It is translated as CASSATGGQPQHF.

This chain connects TRBV3-1 to TRBJ1-6; D ambiguous. Trimming pared 11 bases from V and 10 bases from J, leaving 15 bases between. The CDR3 has 12 residues. Looked up from germline, CDR1 is LGHDT and CDR2 is YNNKEL (reference sequence). CDR3 DNA sequence: TGTGCCGGCGGTGGGGTGGACTCACCCCTCCACTTT. It codes for CAGGGVDSPLHF.

This clonotype came up a few times. This chain's CDR3 is CARRQGSYGYTF. CDR3 bases: TGTGCCAGAAGACAGGGCTCCTATGGCTACACCTTC. The rearrangement links TRBV30 to TRBJ1-2; 7 nucleotides line up with TRBD1. The germline V gene has CDR1 GTSNPN and CDR2 SVGIG (reference sequence). This CDR3 comprises 12 residues. The V gene end was trimmed by 8 bases and the J gene end by 4 bases; junction bases not matched to a gene: 7.

The rearrangement joins TRBV9 to TRBJ1-2; no firm D call. This CDR3 is built from 14 residues. V gave up 7 bases and J gave up 0 bases, with 13 bases separating them. Germline V lookup: CDR1 SGDLS, CDR2 YYNGEE. The CDR3 is CASGDVGTNYGYTF. CDR3 bases: TGTGCCAGCGGAGACGTAGGCACTAACTATGGCTACACCTTC.

The genes are TRBV19 and TRBJ2-6; D gene unclear. Trimming stripped 6 bases from V and 2 bases from J, with 14 bases between. Germline CDR1 and CDR2: LNHDA and SQIVND (reference sequence). The CDR3 is 16 amino acids. The CDR3 DNA follows: TGTGCCAGTAGAGGGTTGTGGGGTGCTGGGGCCAACGTCCTGACTTTC. Translating it yields CASRGLWGAGANVLTF. The full variable domain, in which reference TRBV19 and TRBJ2-6 provide the parts outside the CDR3, is DGGITQSPKYLFRKEGQNVTLSCEQNLNHDAMYWYRQDPGQGLRLIYYSQIVNDFQKGDIAEGYSVSREKKESFPLTVTSAQKNPTAFYLCASRGLWGAGANVLTFGAGSRLTVL.

The chain combines TRBV29-1 with TRBJ2-7; 8 bases agree with TRBD2. Looked up from germline, CDR1 is SQVTM and CDR2 is ANQGSEA. V was pared by 0 bases and J by 6 bases, with 4 bases of the junction left unmatched. The CDR3 has 13 residues. CDR3 DNA sequence: TGCAGCGTTGAAGATACGGGGGGGACCGAGCAGTACTTC. This codes for CSVEDTGGTEQYF.

This clonotype was seen only a few times. V gene TRBV11-2 combines with J gene TRBJ1-6; no firm D call. Germline assignment: CDR1 SGHAT and CDR2 FQNNGV. CDR3 length: 13 residues. V was pared by 3 bases and J by 7 bases, with 7 bases between. The CDR3 loop is CASSLERNSPLHF. CDR3 sequence (DNA): TGTGCCAGCAGCTTGGAGCGAAATTCACCCCTCCACTTT.

This clonotype has just a few counts. V is TRBV19 and J is TRBJ1-2, with 9 bases fitting TRBD1. The CDR3 loop spans 16 amino acids. Trimming at V came to 5 bases and at J to 3 bases, leaving 10 bases not matched to a gene. Per the germline V gene, CDR1 is LNHDA and CDR2 is SQIVND (reference sequence). As DNA, the CDR3 is TGTGCCAGTAGTTACTACCCGAGGACAGGGGACTATGGCTACACCTTC. As protein: CASSYYPRTGDYGYTF.

Comments on this clonotype: It may be a read error: a sequence one base away is much more abundant. The chain joins TRBV6-1 to TRBJ1-1, with D unclear. The V gene's germline CDR1 is MNHNS and CDR2 SASEGT. The CDR3 is 14 residues long. CDR3 sequence: CTSSEVGYNTEAFF. The CDR3 coding sequence is TGTACCAGCAGTGAAGTGGGGTACAACACTGAAGCTTTCTTT.

The chain recombines TRBV19 with TRBJ2-5; D unclear. CDR1 and CDR2 from the germline V gene are LNHDA and SQIVND (reference sequence). Trimming took off 2 bases at V and 0 bases at J, with 7 bases between the two ends. The CDR3 totals 14 residues. DNA for the CDR3: TGTGCCAGTAGTATATCTGGGTACCAAGAGACCCAGTACTTC. The encoded protein is CASSISGYQETQYF.

This rearrangement joins TRBV5-1 to TRBJ2-7, with D possibly TRBD1 on 6 matching bases. Looked up from germline, CDR1 is SGHRS and CDR2 is YFSETQ. The CDR3 contains 17 residues. Trimming shortened V by 0 bases and J by 7 bases, and 23 bases separated the two germline ends. CDR3 coding DNA: TGCGCCAGCAGCTTGGAGACACCGGGACAAAGACCTTATGAGCAGTACTTC. This codes for CASSLETPGQRPYEQYF.

The table lists this clonotype with many counts. The rearrangement joins TRBV5-1 to TRBJ2-1, with D maybe TRBD2 (5 bases). The CDR3 totals 15 residues. Trimming took 2 bases from V and 0 from J, leaving 9 bases between them. CDR1 is SGHRS, CDR2 YFSETQ, per germline. DNA of the CDR3: TGCGCCAGCAGCTTTGGGAGTAGCTCCTACAATGAGCAGTTCTTC. It codes for CASSFGSSSYNEQFF.